The rows below give T cell receptor beta chains drawn from one sample of a study of OX40 agonist ivuxolimab in advanced cancers. Clones were sequenced by immunoSEQ multiplex PCR, and TCRdb holds only the in-frame ones, with some missing. The sample contains around 72,000 clones, 75% to 90% of which appear only once. The sample consisted of CD4+ or CD8+ T cells sorted from blood, taken in a trial of the OX40 agonist ivuxolimab. These receptors all come from an adult with an advanced solid tumor such as melanoma, head and neck, liver or kidney cancer. CDR3s include the opening cysteine and the closing phenylalanine or tryptophan. The D gene is left open where the match is weak. Where a row states a size, it is once, few, many or the class of an expanded clone; other rows omit it.

clone size: NA
J gene: TRBJ2-3
D gene: TRBD2
V gene: TRBV13
CDR3 protein: CASSAAASGDADTQYF
CDR3 DNA: TGTGCCAGCAGCGCCGCCGCTAGCGGGGACGCAGATACGCAGTATTTT

clone size: NA
J gene: TRBJ2-3
D gene: TRBD2
V gene: TRBV11-2
CDR3 protein: CASSLGRAREGIDTQYF
CDR3 DNA: TGTGCCAGCAGCTTAGGACGGGCGCGGGAGGGAATAGATACGCAGTATTTT

clone size: NA
J gene: TRBJ2-3
D gene: NA
V gene: TRBV18
CDR3 protein: CASSPGDRNTQYF
CDR3 DNA: TGTGCCAGCTCACCCGGGGACCGGAATACGCAGTATTTT

clone size: NA
J gene: TRBJ2-1
D gene: NA
V gene: TRBV4-2
CDR3 protein: CASSQGYQGSYNEQFF
CDR3 DNA: TGTGCCAGCAGCCAAGGATACCAGGGTTCCTACAATGAGCAGTTCTTC

clone size: few
J gene: TRBJ2-7
D gene: NA
V gene: TRBV19
CDR3 protein: CASSIARGSAYEQYF
CDR3 DNA: TGTGCCAGTAGTATAGCTCGAGGTTCCGCCTACGAGCAGTACTTC

clone size: NA
J gene: TRBJ1-1
D gene: NA
V gene: TRBV11-2
CDR3 protein: CASSLTAGASTEAFF
CDR3 DNA: TGTGCCAGCAGCTTAACGGCGGGGGCGAGCACTGAAGCTTTCTTT

clone size: once
J gene: TRBJ2-5
D gene: TRBD1
V gene: TRBV28
CDR3 protein: CASSPWSGQDQYF
CDR3 DNA: TGTGCCAGCAGCCCATGGTCGGGACAGGACCAGTACTTC

clone size: NA
J gene: TRBJ2-7
D gene: NA
V gene: TRBV4-1
CDR3 protein: CASSDTGWSSYEQYF
CDR3 DNA: TGCGCCAGCAGCGACACAGGGTGGAGCTCCTACGAGCAGTACTTC

clone size: NA
J gene: TRBJ1-5
D gene: NA
V gene: TRBV6-1
CDR3 protein: CASSEGRGVEPQHF
CDR3 DNA: TGTGCCAGCAGTGAAGGAAGGGGAGTAGAGCCCCAGCATTTT

clone size: NA
J gene: TRBJ2-1
D gene: NA
V gene: TRBV6-1
CDR3 protein: CASSQDYFNEQFF
CDR3 DNA: TGTGCCAGCAGCCAAGACTACTTCAATGAGCAGTTCTTC

clone size: NA
J gene: TRBJ2-3
D gene: TRBD2
V gene: TRBV18
CDR3 protein: CASSLLAGADTSTDTQYF
CDR3 DNA: TGTGCCAGCTCACTACTAGCGGGGGCCGATACTAGCACAGATACGCAGTATTTT

clone size: NA
J gene: TRBJ1-2
D gene: NA
V gene: TRBV10-1
CDR3 protein: CASTRTGTNYGYTF
CDR3 DNA: TGCGCCAGCACCCGAACAGGGACTAACTATGGCTACACCTTC

clone size: few
J gene: TRBJ2-1
D gene: TRBD1
V gene: TRBV5-8
CDR3 protein: CATRDSLYNEQFF
CDR3 DNA: TGTGCGACCCGGGACAGCCTCTACAATGAGCAGTTCTTC

clone size: NA
J gene: TRBJ2-1
D gene: NA
V gene: TRBV19
CDR3 protein: CASSGSMVEQFF
CDR3 DNA: TGTGCCAGTAGTGGTAGCATGGTTGAGCAGTTCTTC

clone size: once
J gene: TRBJ2-1
D gene: NA
V gene: TRBV18
CDR3 protein: CASTTSIHSYNEQFF
CDR3 DNA: TGTGCCAGCACCACCTCCATACACTCCTACAATGAGCAGTTCTTC

clone size: NA
J gene: TRBJ2-1
D gene: NA
V gene: TRBV29-1
CDR3 protein: CSASREIYNEQFF
CDR3 DNA: TGCAGCGCATCCAGGGAGATATACAATGAGCAGTTCTTC

clone size: NA
J gene: TRBJ2-3
D gene: TRBD2
V gene: TRBV7-2
CDR3 protein: CASRPGLVTDTQYF
CDR3 DNA: TGTGCCAGCAGGCCGGGACTAGTTACAGATACGCAGTATTTT

clone size: NA
J gene: TRBJ2-2
D gene: NA
V gene: TRBV19
CDR3 protein: CASSIGQTNTGELFF
CDR3 DNA: TGTGCCAGTAGTATAGGTCAGACGAACACCGGGGAGCTGTTTTTT

clone size: NA
J gene: TRBJ1-5
D gene: NA
V gene: TRBV28
CDR3 protein: CASSGQYQPQHF
CDR3 DNA: TGTGCCAGCAGTGGACAGTATCAGCCCCAGCATTTT

clone size: NA
J gene: TRBJ1-1
D gene: NA
V gene: TRBV4-1
CDR3 protein: CASSHSDDEAFF
CDR3 DNA: TGCGCCAGCAGCCATTCGGACGACGAAGCTTTCTTT

clone size: NA
J gene: TRBJ2-7
D gene: NA
V gene: TRBV5-3
CDR3 protein: CARSRFVGGEQYF
CDR3 DNA: TGTGCCAGAAGCCGGTTCGTCGGGGGAGAGCAGTACTTC

clone size: NA
J gene: TRBJ1-2
D gene: NA
V gene: TRBV5-1
CDR3 protein: CASSSQGNYGYTF
CDR3 DNA: TGCGCCAGCAGCTCACAGGGAAACTATGGCTACACCTTC

clone size: NA
J gene: TRBJ2-2
D gene: NA
V gene: TRBV4-2
CDR3 protein: CASSQEVGYTGELFF
CDR3 DNA: TGTGCCAGCAGCCAAGAGGTGGGGTACACCGGGGAGCTGTTTTTT

clone size: NA
J gene: TRBJ2-2
D gene: NA
V gene: TRBV10-1
CDR3 protein: CASSEFQSSDREANTGELFF
CDR3 DNA: TGCGCCAGCAGTGAGTTCCAGTCCTCTGACAGGGAGGCGAACACCGGGGAGCTGTTTTTT

clone size: NA
J gene: TRBJ2-4
D gene: TRBD2
V gene: TRBV4-2
CDR3 protein: CASSPRLAGHKNIQYF
CDR3 DNA: TGTGCCAGCAGCCCCCGACTAGCGGGACACAAAAACATTCAGTACTTC

clone size: NA
J gene: TRBJ2-2
D gene: NA
V gene: TRBV5-4
CDR3 protein: CASRRQGRIGGELFF
CDR3 DNA: TGTGCCAGCAGGCGTCAGGGGCGTATCGGCGGGGAGCTGTTTTTT

clone size: NA
J gene: TRBJ2-3
D gene: TRBD1
V gene: TRBV5-1
CDR3 protein: CASSGTGMITDTQYF
CDR3 DNA: TGCGCCAGCAGCGGGACAGGGATGATCACAGATACGCAGTATTTT

clone size: NA
J gene: TRBJ2-5
D gene: TRBD2
V gene: TRBV5-4
CDR3 protein: CASSLGGLAGSETQYF
CDR3 DNA: TGTGCCAGCAGCTTGGGCGGGCTAGCGGGATCAGAGACCCAGTACTTC

clone size: once
J gene: TRBJ1-1
D gene: TRBD1
V gene: TRBV6-6
CDR3 protein: CASRGTGGRAFF
CDR3 DNA: TGTGCCAGCAGGGGGACAGGGGGGAGAGCTTTCTTT

clone size: NA
J gene: TRBJ2-1
D gene: TRBD2
V gene: TRBV6-1
CDR3 protein: CASSELGTSPLNFF
CDR3 DNA: TGTGCCAGCAGTGAACTTGGGACTAGCCCTCTTAATTTCTTC

clone size: NA
J gene: TRBJ2-5
D gene: TRBD2
V gene: TRBV10-3
CDR3 protein: CAISEGLAGVGETQYF
CDR3 DNA: TGTGCCATCAGTGAGGGACTAGCGGGAGTAGGGGAGACCCAGTACTTC

clone size: few
J gene: TRBJ2-3
D gene: TRBD2
V gene: TRBV29-1
CDR3 protein: CSVAKLAASTDTQYF
CDR3 DNA: TGCAGCGTCGCTAAACTAGCGGCTAGCACAGATACGCAGTATTTT

clone size: NA
J gene: TRBJ2-2
D gene: NA
V gene: TRBV6-5
CDR3 protein: CASSYQRGYTGELFF
CDR3 DNA: TGTGCCAGCAGTTACCAAAGGGGATACACCGGGGAGCTGTTTTTT

clone size: few
J gene: TRBJ1-5
D gene: NA
V gene: TRBV5-1
CDR3 protein: CASSEGRSNQPQHF
CDR3 DNA: TGCGCCAGCAGTGAGGGCAGGAGCAATCAGCCCCAGCATTTT

clone size: once
J gene: TRBJ2-5
D gene: NA
V gene: TRBV2
CDR3 protein: CASSSYEETQYF
CDR3 DNA: TGTGCCAGCAGTTCCTATGAAGAGACCCAGTACTTC

clone size: once
J gene: TRBJ2-2
D gene: NA
V gene: TRBV7-9
CDR3 protein: CASSPQRWWDTRNTGELFF
CDR3 DNA: TGTGCCAGCAGCCCCCAGAGGTGGTGGGACACGCGGAACACCGGGGAGCTGTTTTTT

clone size: NA
J gene: TRBJ2-7
D gene: TRBD1
V gene: TRBV28
CDR3 protein: CASSRLDRGRAEQYF
CDR3 DNA: TGTGCCAGCAGCCGCCTCGACAGGGGGCGCGCGGAGCAGTACTTC

clone size: NA
J gene: TRBJ2-5
D gene: TRBD2
V gene: TRBV14
CDR3 protein: CASSQAARGGWETQYF
CDR3 DNA: TGTGCCAGCAGCCAAGCCGCGCGGGGGGGCTGGGAGACCCAGTACTTC

clone size: NA
J gene: TRBJ2-3
D gene: NA
V gene: TRBV2
CDR3 protein: CASIPISGTDTQYF
CDR3 DNA: TGTGCCAGCATCCCGATTTCGGGCACAGATACGCAGTATTTT

clone size: NA
J gene: TRBJ1-5
D gene: TRBD1
V gene: TRBV5-4
CDR3 protein: CASSSRPDRVDQPQHF
CDR3 DNA: TGTGCCAGCAGCTCTCGTCCCGACAGGGTGGATCAGCCCCAGCATTTT